The 31 T cell receptor beta chains below all came from one sample that was sequenced in a study of shared clonotypes between healthy human individuals (dated by TCRdb to about 2020). The library was produced with the immunoSEQ multiplex PCR assay. TCRdb obtained this table from immuneACCESS and retained in-frame rearrangements with V and J assigned. These tables miss some clones; where compared with another copy, unresolved V genes account for less than half of the shortfall, and the remainder is unexplained. Across this sample there are millions of clones, with approximately 94% seen only once. The biggest ten clones account for more than 0.95% of the sample. CD8 naive samples were obtained by positive selection for CCR7 among CD45RO-negative cells, yielding a CD45RA+CCR7+ population from which TemRA cells were excluded. Sequencing was carried out using naive CD8+ T cells sorted from blood. The cell subset or site label for this specimen denotes: CD45RA+CCR7+. These TCRs come from a young man in good health.

The chain carries TRBV9 and TRBJ2-2; possibly TRBD1 or TRBD2 for D (5 bases each). The CDR3 extends over 13 amino acids. Germline V gene data show CDR1 as SGDLS and CDR2 as YYNGEE. Trimming pared 4 bases from V and 5 bases from J, leaving 9 bases between. The CDR3 region is CASSLGVTGELFF. CDR3 bases: TGTGCCAGCAGCTTGGGGGTTACCGGGGAGCTGTTTTTT.

A note on this clone: With a much larger clone just one base away, this may be a read error. The V gene is TRBV6-5, the J gene TRBJ1-1; D gene uncertain. The germline V gene encodes CDR1 MNHEY and CDR2 SVGAGI. CDR3 length: 12 residues. Trimming pared 5 bases from V and 1 base from J, leaving 5 bases between. The CDR3 bases are TGTGCCAGCAGTGTACCGAACACTGAAGCTTTCTTT. Protein sequence: CASSVPNTEAFF.

The chain is built from TRBV5-4 and TRBJ1-2; D may be TRBD1 (5 bases). In germline, CDR1 is SGHNT, CDR2 YYREEE (reference sequence). Trimming removed 2 bases from V and 1 base from J, with 6 bases in between. The CDR3 covers 13 residues. The CDR3 region is CASSFDSNYGYTF. The CDR3 DNA is TGTGCCAGCAGCTTCGACAGTAACTATGGCTACACCTTC.

The sample holds one count of this clone. The chain has TRBV5-8 and TRBJ2-7, with D maybe TRBD1 (5 bases). CDR1 SGHTS and CDR2 YDEGEE come from the germline V gene. Trimming pared 2 bases from V and 7 bases from J, leaving 10 bases between. The CDR3 runs to 12 residues. As DNA, the CDR3 is TGTGCCAGCAGCTTCAGGGCTGAGGAGCAGTACTTC. Its protein is CASSFRAEEQYF. Complete variable domain (other parts from reference TRBV5-8 and TRBJ2-7): EAGVTQSPTHLIKTRGQQATLRCSPISGHTSVYWYQQALGLGLQFLLWYDEGEERNRGNFPPRFSGRQFPNYSSELNVNALELEDSALYLCASSFRAEEQYFGPGTRLTVT.

The V call is TRBV7-9, the J call TRBJ2-3; D gene uncertain. The CDR3 is made up of 15 amino acids. Germline loops: CDR1 SEHNR, CDR2 FQNEAQ (reference sequence). V lost 5 bases and J lost 0, with 12 bases in between. CDR3 protein: CASSPPAISTDTQYF. The CDR3 bases are TGTGCCAGCAGCCCGCCGGCCATAAGCACAGATACGCAGTATTTT.

The chain joins TRBV6-5 to TRBJ2-1; TRBD1 matches at 12 bases. The CDR3 is 14 amino acids. V lost 6 bases, J lost 8 bases, and 5 bases stayed unmatched. Germline assignment: CDR1 MNHEY and CDR2 SVGAGI. CDR3 DNA sequence: TGTGCCAGCAGCCCCGGGACAGGGGGCTATGAGCAGTTCTTC. Translation gives CASSPGTGGYEQFF.

In regard to this clone: Other DNA sequences of this sample code for an identical CDR3. The genes are TRBV19 and TRBJ2-2, with 14 bases fitting TRBD2. V lost 4 bases and J lost 1; bases outside the gene matches: 2. CDR3 length equals 17 residues. Germline V gives CDR1 LNHDA, CDR2 SQIVND (reference sequence). The DNA for the CDR3 is TGTGCCAGTAGTACGGGACTAGCGGGGGAGAACACCGGGGAGCTGTTTTTT. Protein sequence: CASSTGLAGENTGELFF.

This clone appeared once. The rearrangement uses TRBV28 and TRBJ2-5; a weak D match, TRBD2 (5 bases). The CDR3 consists of 13 residues. The V end lost 7 bases, the J end lost 5 bases, and 14 bases lay between the germline ends. Germline CDR1 is MDHEN and CDR2 is SYDVKM. CDR3 amino acids: CASISGWEETQYF. The DNA of the CDR3 is TGTGCCAGCATTTCGGGGTGGGAGGAGACCCAGTACTTC. The full variable domain, completed using reference TRBV28 and TRBJ2-5, is DVKVTQSSRYLVKRTGEKVFLECVQDMDHENMFWYRQDPGLGLRLIYFSYDVKMKEKGDIPEGYSVSREKKERFSLILESASTNQTSMYLCASISGWEETQYFGPGTRLLVL.

The V and J genes are TRBV6-6 and TRBJ2-3; a weak D match, TRBD2 (5 bases). V was clipped by 6 bases and J by 3 bases, with 7 bases between them. Germline V CDR1 and CDR2: MNHNY, SVGAGI (reference sequence). The CDR3 is 12 amino acids. The CDR3 bases are TGTGCCAGCAGCGTAGCGACAGATACGCAGTATTTT. Its protein product is CASSVATDTQYF.

The chain combines TRBV7-6 with TRBJ2-6; D gene uncertain. The CDR3 consists of 13 residues. The germline V gene encodes CDR1 SGHVS and CDR2 FNYEAQ. V gave up 1 base and J gave up 3 bases, with 1 base separating them. CDR3 nucleotide sequence: TGTGCCAGCAGCTTAGATGGGGCCAACGTCCTGACTTTC. This codes for CASSLDGANVLTF. Filled out from reference TRBV7-6 and TRBJ2-6, the complete variable domain reads GAGVSQSPRYKVTKRGQDVALRCDPISGHVSLYWYRQALGQGPEFLTYFNYEAQQDKSGLPNDRFSAERPEGSISTLTIQRTEQRDSAMYRCASSLDGANVLTFGAGSRLTVL.

This chain uses TRBV4-3 with TRBJ2-7; D is possibly TRBD1 (7 bases). The CDR3 consists of 15 residues. CDR1 is LGHNA and CDR2 is YSLEER in the germline V gene. V lost 1 base to trimming and J lost 4 bases, with 14 bases between them. CDR3 loop: CASSQAEEGAYEQYF. Written as DNA, the CDR3 is TGCGCCAGCAGCCAAGCCGAGGAGGGGGCATACGAGCAGTACTTC.

This chain links TRBV25-1 with TRBJ2-3, with a tentative D call TRBD2 (6 bases). Trimming stripped 4 bases from V and 2 bases from J, with 16 bases between. Per the germline V gene, CDR1 is MGHDK and CDR2 is SYGVNS. The CDR3 runs to 16 residues. The DNA for the CDR3 is TGTGCCAGCAGTGTGTTCGGGGGTCCTGACACAGATACGCAGTATTTT. It is translated as CASSVFGGPDTDTQYF.

The DNA of the CDR3 is TGTGCCAGCAGCTGGACTCCTTATCAGCCCCAGCATTTT. Translation gives CASSWTPYQPQHF. J is TRBJ1-5 and V is TRBV27; no clear D. The V end lost 6 bases, the J end lost 5 bases, and 11 bases lay between the germline ends. Germline values: CDR1 MNHEY, CDR2 SMNVEV (reference sequence). There are 13 residues in the CDR3.

The chain uses TRBV7-9 and TRBJ2-7; the match to TRBD2 covers 10 bases. Germline V gives CDR1 SEHNR, CDR2 FQNEAQ (reference sequence). The CDR3 runs to 15 residues. V was clipped by 5 bases and J by 2 bases; unmatched bases: 6. CDR3 coding DNA: TGTGCCAGCAGCGCCCCGGGACTAGCGCCCTACGAGCAGTACTTC. Encoded protein: CASSAPGLAPYEQYF.

On this clone: The same CDR3 is also encoded by other DNA sequences in this sample. The chain recombines TRBV28 with TRBJ2-7; D not resolved. This CDR3 is 14 amino acids long. Germline-derived CDR1 and CDR2 are MDHEN and SYDVKM. V lost 2 bases to trimming and J lost 0 bases, with 8 bases between them. The CDR3 reads CASSLPGSSYEQYF. In nucleotides, the CDR3 is TGTGCCAGCAGTTTACCCGGGTCCTCCTACGAGCAGTACTTC.

The rearrangement links TRBV4-1 to TRBJ2-7, with 7 nucleotides matching TRBD2. The J segment lost 2 bases and the V segment lost 4 bases, leaving 8 bases of the junction unmatched. CDR3 length equals 15 residues. CDR1 is MGHRA and CDR2 is YSYEKL in the germline V gene. The CDR3 DNA sequence: TGCGCCAGCAGCCTGGCTTACGGGGGGACCTACGAGCAGTACTTC. Its translation is CASSLAYGGTYEQYF.

The chain couples TRBV7-8 to TRBJ1-3; 8 bases are shared with TRBD1. V shed 3 bases, J shed 7 bases, and the junction held 5 bases outside the gene matches. The germline CDR1 and CDR2 sequences are SGHVS and FQNEAQ. CDR3 length equals 14 residues. The CDR3 spells CASSLGTGHNTIYF. In DNA, the CDR3 is TGTGCCAGCAGCTTGGGGACAGGTCATAACACCATATATTTT.

The rearrangement joins TRBV7-2 to TRBJ2-7; D uncertain. This CDR3 region has 12 residues. CDR1 is SGHTA, CDR2 FQGNSA, per germline. Trimming removed 1 base from V and 6 bases from J, with 7 bases in between. The CDR3 DNA reads as TGTGCCAGCAGCTTAGGTATCAGCGAGCAGTACTTC. It specifies CASSLGISEQYF.

V and J are TRBV7-9 and TRBJ2-3; D ambiguous. Germline V CDR1 and CDR2: SEHNR, FQNEAQ (reference sequence). V lost 5 bases to trimming and J lost 4 bases, with 7 bases between them. This CDR3 region has 12 residues. This CDR3 is CASSPPPDTQYF. The CDR3 DNA sequence: TGTGCCAGCAGCCCCCCCCCAGATACGCAGTATTTT.

This sequence joins TRBV4-3 and TRBJ2-1; 7 nucleotides match TRBD2. The ends lost 6 bases at V and 4 bases at J; junction bases unmatched: 9. CDR1 and CDR2 from the germline V gene are LGHNA and YSLEER. The CDR3 loop spans 15 amino acids. The CDR3 sequence is CASRESLASYNEQFF. The CDR3 DNA sequence: TGCGCCAGCAGGGAGTCACTAGCGAGTTACAATGAGCAGTTCTTC.

V usage is TRBV5-6 and J usage is TRBJ2-7, with a weak D call TRBD2 (5 bases). CDR3 length: 15 residues. V gave up 2 bases and J gave up 6 bases, with 18 bases separating them. CDR1 is SGHDT, CDR2 YYEEEE, per germline. This CDR3 is CASSFRDPGFSEQYF. The CDR3 DNA sequence: TGTGCCAGCAGCTTCCGGGATCCGGGCTTTTCCGAGCAGTACTTC.

The chain links TRBV28 to TRBJ1-6, with 7 bases matching TRBD1. J gave up 8 bases and V 6 bases, and 13 bases lay outside the gene matches. CDR1 is MDHEN and CDR2 is SYDVKM in the germline V gene. The CDR3 runs 16 residues. The DNA for the CDR3 is TGTGCCAGCAGCCTACTGACAGGGCTTTATGATTCACCCCTCCACTTT. Protein: CASSLLTGLYDSPLHF.

The chain recombines TRBV15 with TRBJ2-5; D perhaps matches TRBD1 (6 bases). CDR3 length equals 16 residues. The germline V gene encodes CDR1 LNHNV and CDR2 YYDKDF (reference sequence). With 0 bases removed from V and 5 bases from J, the gap between germline ends came to 16 bases. For the CDR3, the DNA is TGTGCCACCAGCAGAGAACGACTCGCAGGGGTTGAGACCCAGTACTTC. It codes for CATSRERLAGVETQYF.

V gene TRBV6-1 combines with J gene TRBJ2-2; D assignment may be TRBD1 or TRBD2 (5 bases each). The CDR3 runs to 16 residues. The germline V gene encodes CDR1 MNHNS and CDR2 SASEGT. The ends were cut back, 3 bases at V and 4 bases at J, with 15 bases in the middle. The CDR3 here is CASSDWGFEVTGELFF. The CDR3 DNA is TGTGCCAGCAGTGATTGGGGGTTCGAGGTCACCGGGGAGCTGTTTTTT.

In the case of this clone: Other DNA sequences of this sample code for an identical CDR3. The chain couples TRBV27 to TRBJ2-7, with TRBD1 identical over 8 bases. CDR3 length equals 14 residues. Trimming took 3 bases from V and 3 from J; bases not matched to a gene: 4. CDR1 is MNHEY, CDR2 SMNVEV, per germline (reference sequence). Here the CDR3 reads CASSFGTGIYEQYF. In DNA form, the CDR3 reads TGTGCCAGCAGTTTCGGGACAGGAATCTACGAGCAGTACTTC.

This clone was found a few times. This rearrangement joins TRBV4-1 to TRBJ1-2; TRBD1 is a possible D gene (5 bases). The V gene's germline CDR1 is MGHRA and CDR2 YSYEKL. The CDR3 has 14 residues. V was cut by 3 bases and J by 1 base, with 9 bases left in between. The CDR3 DNA is TGCGCCAGCAGCCAGACACAGGATAACTATGGCTACACCTTC. Its protein product is CASSQTQDNYGYTF.

The rearrangement uses TRBV5-1 and TRBJ2-1, with D possibly being TRBD2 (6 bases). Per the germline V gene, CDR1 is SGHRS and CDR2 is YFSETQ. This CDR3 region has 17 residues. The V end lost 4 bases, the J end lost 7 bases, and 24 bases lay between the germline ends. The DNA of the CDR3 is TGCGCCAGCAGCGCCACCCTAGCCGGAGGGCCCCGAAATGAGCAGTTCTTC. Translating it yields CASSATLAGGPRNEQFF.

This rearrangement joins TRBV7-9 to TRBJ2-7; D is ambiguous. CDR1 and CDR2 from the germline V gene are SEHNR and FQNEAQ (reference sequence). Trimming took off 1 base at V and 6 bases at J, with 13 bases between the two ends. The length of the CDR3 is 14 residues. CDR3 DNA: TGTGCCAGCAGCTTAGGATTGATGGGGTTCGAGCAGTACTTC. Its translation: CASSLGLMGFEQYF.

A word on this clone: The same CDR3 can be traced to other DNA sequences in this sample. V and J are TRBV13 and TRBJ2-5; no definite D call. Germline values: CDR1 PRHDT, CDR2 FYEKMQ (reference sequence). The CDR3 spans 13 residues. V lost 1 base to trimming and J lost 2 bases, with 5 bases between them. CDR3 nucleotide sequence: TGTGCCAGCAGCTTAGAAGGGCAAGAGACCCAGTACTTC. It yields the protein CASSLEGQETQYF.

The V gene is TRBV6-1, the J gene TRBJ2-5; TRBD1 aligns across 12 bases. Germline loops: CDR1 MNHNS, CDR2 SASEGT. This CDR3 has 13 residues. The CDR3 coding sequence is TGTGTGGGCGGGGACAGGGGGCCGGAGACCCAGTACTTC. Protein product: CVGGDRGPETQYF.

For the CDR3, the DNA is TGTGCCAGCAGTTTCTGGCCGGACAGGGAGGGCACTGAAGCTTTCTTT. Translating gives CASSFWPDREGTEAFF. This chain joins TRBV28 and TRBJ1-1, with 8 bases lining up with TRBD1. Trimming removed 3 bases from V and 4 bases from J; junction bases left unmatched: 10. From germline, CDR1 is MDHEN and CDR2 SYDVKM. The CDR3 covers 16 residues. Together with reference TRBV28 and TRBJ1-1, the CDR3 gives the full variable domain: DVKVTQSSRYLVKRTGEKVFLECVQDMDHENMFWYRQDPGLGLRLIYFSYDVKMKEKGDIPEGYSVSREKKERFSLILESASTNQTSMYLCASSFWPDREGTEAFFGQGTRLTVV.